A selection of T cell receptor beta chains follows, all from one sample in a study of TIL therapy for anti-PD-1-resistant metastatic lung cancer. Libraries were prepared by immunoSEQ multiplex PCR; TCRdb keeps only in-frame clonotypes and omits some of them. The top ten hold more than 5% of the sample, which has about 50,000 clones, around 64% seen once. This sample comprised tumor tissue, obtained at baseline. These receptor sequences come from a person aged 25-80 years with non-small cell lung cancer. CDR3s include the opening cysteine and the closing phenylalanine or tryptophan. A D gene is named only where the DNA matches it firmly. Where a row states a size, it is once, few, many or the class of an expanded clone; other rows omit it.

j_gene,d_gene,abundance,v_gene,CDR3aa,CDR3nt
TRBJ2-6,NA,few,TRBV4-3,CASSQDAVLSGANVLTF,TGCGCCAGCAGCCAAGACGCAGTCCTCTCTGGGGCCAACGTCCTGACTTTC
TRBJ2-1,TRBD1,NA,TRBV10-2,CASSDYRGRKDNEQFF,TGCGCCAGCAGTGATTACAGGGGGCGGAAGGACAATGAGCAGTTCTTC
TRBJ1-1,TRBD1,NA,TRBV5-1,CASSWRTGNTEAFF,TGCGCCAGCAGCTGGAGGACAGGGAACACTGAAGCTTTCTTT
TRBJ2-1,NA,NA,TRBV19,CASSGPGRNEQFF,TGTGCCAGTAGTGGGCCGGGGCGTAATGAGCAGTTCTTC
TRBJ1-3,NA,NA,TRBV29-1,CSVGHVRSSGNTIYF,TGCAGCGTCGGTCATGTCAGGAGCTCTGGAAACACCATATATTTT
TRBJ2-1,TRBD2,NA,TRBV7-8,CASSFGLAGLSYNEQFF,TGTGCCAGCAGCTTTGGACTAGCGGGTCTGTCTTACAATGAGCAGTTCTTC
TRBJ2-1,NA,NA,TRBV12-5,CASGLVLSGISDNEQFF,TGTGCTAGTGGTTTGGTACTCTCGGGGATCTCAGACAATGAGCAGTTCTTC
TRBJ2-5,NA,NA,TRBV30,CAWVGDLQETQYF,TGTGCGTGGGTAGGGGACCTCCAAGAGACCCAGTACTTC
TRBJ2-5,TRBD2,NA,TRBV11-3,CASSRTSGRYLETQYF,TGTGCCAGCAGCCGGACTAGCGGGAGGTACCTCGAGACCCAGTACTTC
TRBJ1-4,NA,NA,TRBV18,CASSPRVNEKLFF,TGTGCCAGCTCACCTCGGGTGAATGAAAAACTGTTTTTT
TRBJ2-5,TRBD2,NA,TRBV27,CASSLGLAGRETQYF,TGTGCCAGCAGTTTAGGACTAGCCGGTAGGGAGACCCAGTACTTC
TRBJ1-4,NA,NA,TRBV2,CASRQDVNEKLFF,TGTGCCAGCAGACAGGATGTTAATGAAAAACTGTTTTTT
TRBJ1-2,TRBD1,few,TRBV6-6,CASSPQWGQYYGYTF,TGTGCCAGCAGTCCGCAGTGGGGACAGTACTATGGCTACACCTTC
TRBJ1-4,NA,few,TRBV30,CAMMEGATNEKLFF,TGTGCCATGATGGAGGGCGCTACTAATGAAAAACTGTTTTTT
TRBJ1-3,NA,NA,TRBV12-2,CASRFPITGSGNTIYF,TGTGCAAGTCGCTTCCCGATAACAGGGTCTGGAAACACCATATATTTT
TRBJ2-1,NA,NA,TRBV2,CATVGASGYNEQFF,TGTGCCACGGTGGGGGCTAGCGGTTACAATGAGCAGTTCTTC
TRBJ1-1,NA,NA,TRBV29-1,CSGGAGMSTEAFF,TGCAGCGGGGGGGCAGGGATGAGCACTGAAGCTTTCTTT
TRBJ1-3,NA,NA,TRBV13,CASSATTTTSGNTIYF,TGTGCCAGCAGCGCGACCACTACCACCTCTGGAAACACCATATATTTT
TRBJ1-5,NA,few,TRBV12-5,CASGTGRNQPQHF,TGTGCTAGTGGTACAGGGCGCAATCAGCCCCAGCATTTT
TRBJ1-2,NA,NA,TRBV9,CASSVGQGNYGYTF,TGTGCCAGCAGCGTCGGTCAGGGCAATTATGGCTACACCTTC
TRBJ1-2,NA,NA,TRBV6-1,CASSVADSPNYGYTF,TGTGCCAGCAGTGTAGCCGACAGCCCTAACTATGGCTACACCTTC
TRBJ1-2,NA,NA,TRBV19,CASSIDQRQGNYGYTF,TGTGCCAGTAGTATAGATCAACGTCAGGGCAACTATGGCTACACCTTC